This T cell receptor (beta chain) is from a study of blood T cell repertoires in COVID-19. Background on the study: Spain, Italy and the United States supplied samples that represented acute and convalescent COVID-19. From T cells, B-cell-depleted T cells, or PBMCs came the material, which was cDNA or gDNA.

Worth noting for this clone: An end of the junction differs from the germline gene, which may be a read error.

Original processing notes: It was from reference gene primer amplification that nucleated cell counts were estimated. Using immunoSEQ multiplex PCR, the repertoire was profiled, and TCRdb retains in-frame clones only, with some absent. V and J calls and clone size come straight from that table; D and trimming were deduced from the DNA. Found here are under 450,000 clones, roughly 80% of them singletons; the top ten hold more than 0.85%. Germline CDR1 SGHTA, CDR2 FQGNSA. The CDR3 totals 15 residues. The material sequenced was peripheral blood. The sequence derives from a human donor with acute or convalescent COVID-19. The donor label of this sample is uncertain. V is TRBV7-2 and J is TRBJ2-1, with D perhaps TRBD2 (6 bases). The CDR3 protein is CASSLGGGPYNEQFF. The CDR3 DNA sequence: TGTGCCAGCAGCTTAGGTGGAGGGCCCTATAATGAGCAGTTCTTC.